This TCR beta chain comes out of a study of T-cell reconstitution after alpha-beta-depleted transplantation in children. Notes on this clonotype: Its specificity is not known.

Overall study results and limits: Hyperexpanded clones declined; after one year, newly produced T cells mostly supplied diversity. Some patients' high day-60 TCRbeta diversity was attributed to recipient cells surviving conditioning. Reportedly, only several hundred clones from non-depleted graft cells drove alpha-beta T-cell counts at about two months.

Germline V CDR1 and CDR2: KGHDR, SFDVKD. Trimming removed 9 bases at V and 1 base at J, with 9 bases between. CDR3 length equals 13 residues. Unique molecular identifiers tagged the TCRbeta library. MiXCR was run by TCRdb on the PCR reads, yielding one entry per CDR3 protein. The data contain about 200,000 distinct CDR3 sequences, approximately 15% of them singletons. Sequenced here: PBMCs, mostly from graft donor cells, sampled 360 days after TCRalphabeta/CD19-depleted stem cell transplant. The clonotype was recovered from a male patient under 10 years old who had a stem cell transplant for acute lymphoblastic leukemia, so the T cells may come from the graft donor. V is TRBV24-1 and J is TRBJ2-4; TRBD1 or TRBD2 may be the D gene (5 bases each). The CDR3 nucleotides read TGTGCCACCGAAGGGGACGCCAAAAACATTCAGTACTTC. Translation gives CATEGDAKNIQYF.